The next 6 T cell receptor beta chains were all read from a single sample in a study of cytomegalovirus exposure and HLA in healthy donors. A multiplex PCR was run with 60 Vbeta primers and 13 Jbeta primers. This table comes from immunoSEQ multiplex PCR, and its TCRdb copy is limited to in-frame clones, with some not included. Seen here are about 120,000 clones, about four fifths observed once, and the top ten hold about 11%. Sequencing was performed on PBMCs. The receptor source for this set is a male donor in good health and CMV-seropositive.

This chain joins TRBV18 and TRBJ2-3, with 9 bases lining up with TRBD2. Germline trimming cut 4 bases from V and 6 bases from J; bases unmatched to any gene: 11. CDR3 length: 16 amino acids. Germline values: CDR1 KGHSH, CDR2 LQKENI. This CDR3 is CASSLQTSGGRDTQYF. As DNA, the CDR3 is TGTGCCAGCTCACTTCAGACTAGCGGAGGGAGGGATACGCAGTATTTT.

The chain links TRBV5-4 to TRBJ1-1, with 8 positions matching TRBD1. This CDR3 region has 14 residues. J was trimmed by 5 bases and V by 4 bases; bases with no gene match: 7. CDR1 and CDR2 from the germline V gene are SGHNT and YYREEE (reference sequence). CDR3 sequence (DNA): TGTGCCAGCAGCCTCGGACAGGGAGAGACTGAAGCTTTCTTT. Amino acid sequence: CASSLGQGETEAFF.

V is TRBV4-3 and J is TRBJ1-4; 7 nucleotides line up with TRBD1. V lost 4 bases to trimming and J lost 8 bases; unmatched junction nucleotides: 13. This CDR3 has 16 residues. Per the germline V gene, CDR1 is LGHNA and CDR2 is YSLEER. In DNA form, the CDR3 reads TGCGCCAGCAGCCGGAATAAGGGGACAGTAGGAGAAAAACTGTTTTTT. This sequence encodes CASSRNKGTVGEKLFF.

The V gene is TRBV2, the J gene TRBJ2-3; 8 nucleotides line up with TRBD1. The CDR3 contains 15 residues. Germline V gene sequence: CDR1 SNHLY, CDR2 FYNNEI. V lost 6 bases to trimming and J lost 2 bases; unmatched junction nucleotides: 7. CDR3 residues: CASSPGGPVTDTQYF. Here the CDR3 DNA reads TGTGCCAGCAGCCCAGGGGGCCCCGTCACAGATACGCAGTATTTT. The full variable domain, its missing parts supplied by reference TRBV2 and TRBJ2-3, is EPEVTQTPSHQVTQMGQEVILRCVPISNHLYFYWYRQILGQKVEFLVSFYNNEISEKSEIFDDQFSVERPDGSNFTLKIRSTKLEDSAMYFCASSPGGPVTDTQYFGPGTRLTVL.

The chain employs TRBV5-1 and TRBJ2-5, with D unclear. This CDR3 has 14 amino acids. The germline CDR1 and CDR2 sequences are SGHRS and YFSETQ. Trimming removed 3 bases at V and 1 base at J, with 10 bases between. The CDR3 sequence is CASSSYIVQETQYF. CDR3 sequence (DNA): TGCGCCAGCAGCTCGTATATAGTCCAAGAGACCCAGTACTTC.

The CDR3 is CAWSGLAQETQYF. In DNA form, the CDR3 reads TGTGCCTGGAGTGGGCTAGCACAAGAGACCCAGTACTTC. The chain carries TRBV30 and TRBJ2-5; D may be TRBD2 (5 bases). Germline V gene data show CDR1 as GTSNPN and CDR2 as SVGIG (reference sequence). CDR3 length: 13 residues. The V end was cut by 1 base, the J end by 2 bases, with 8 bases between. The full variable domain, its missing parts supplied by reference TRBV30 and TRBJ2-5, is SQTIHQWPATLVQPVGSPLSLECTVEGTSNPNLYWYRQAAGRGLQLLFYSVGIGQISSEVPQNLSASRPQDRQFILSSKKLLLSDSGFYLCAWSGLAQETQYFGPGTRLLVL.